These 14 T cell receptor beta chains came from one sample sequenced in a study of cytomegalovirus exposure and HLA in healthy donors. PCR involved 60 Vbeta and 13 Jbeta primers. Sequencing was performed with immunoSEQ multiplex PCR; in TCRdb, only in-frame clones are kept and a portion is missing. The profile shows about 140,000 clones, roughly 78% of them singletons. Sequenced input: PBMCs. The origin of the receptors is a man aged 30-40 years in good health.

The V and J genes are TRBV27 and TRBJ2-7, with TRBD1 matching over 8 bases. Germline V lookup: CDR1 MNHEY, CDR2 SMNVEV (reference sequence). The length of the CDR3 is 14 residues. Losses at the gene ends were 6 bases for V and 5 bases for J; bases not matched to a gene: 9. CDR3 nucleotides: TGTGCCAGCAGCCCTCGGACAGGGATGAACGAGCAGTACTTC. This gives the protein CASSPRTGMNEQYF.

CDR3 nucleotides: TGTGCCAGTAGTATCGGGAGCTACAATGAGCAGTTCTTC. Translated, it gives CASSIGSYNEQFF. The chain is built from TRBV19 and TRBJ2-1, with D possibly TRBD2 on 6 matching bases. This CDR3 region has 13 residues. V shed 3 bases and J shed 3 bases, with 6 bases lying between them. Germline V gives CDR1 LNHDA, CDR2 SQIVND (reference sequence).

The chain joins TRBV6-5 to TRBJ2-7; tentatively, D is TRBD1 (5 bases). Trimming removed 5 bases from V and 0 bases from J, with 11 bases in between. This CDR3 region has 14 residues. Germline V gene lookup returns CDR1 MNHEY and CDR2 SVGAGI. CDR3 coding DNA: TGTGCCAGCAGTCCGCCGACAGACTCCTACGAGCAGTACTTC. Encoded protein: CASSPPTDSYEQYF.

This chain uses TRBV11-2 with TRBJ2-1, with 12 bases lining up with TRBD2. J gave up 5 bases and V 5 bases, and 4 bases lay outside the gene matches. CDR1 and CDR2 (germline): SGHAT, FQNNGV. The CDR3 covers 15 residues. CDR3: CASSQGLAGNNEQFF. The CDR3 DNA reads TGTGCCAGCAGCCAGGGACTAGCGGGTAACAATGAGCAGTTCTTC.

The chain couples TRBV7-8 to TRBJ1-5, with unresolved D. Germline V lookup: CDR1 SGHVS, CDR2 FQNEAQ. V dropped 4 bases and J dropped 3 bases, with 7 bases sitting between them. The CDR3 covers 13 residues. Written as DNA, the CDR3 is TGTGCCAGCAGCTCTATGAACAATCAGCCCCAGCATTTT. Amino acids: CASSSMNNQPQHF.

The V call is TRBV6-5, the J call TRBJ1-1; maybe TRBD1 (5 bases). CDR1 MNHEY and CDR2 SVGAGI come from the germline V gene. Deletions cut 4 bases from V and 3 bases from J, with 12 bases between. The CDR3 consists of 14 residues. Written as DNA, the CDR3 is TGTGCCAGCAGTTGGAGCTCGGGGGACACTGAAGCTTTCTTT. Its translation is CASSWSSGDTEAFF.

This chain connects TRBV5-6 to TRBJ2-1, with 9 bases that match TRBD2. V lost 4 bases, J lost 5 bases, and 7 bases stayed unmatched. The CDR3 is made up of 15 amino acids. Germline CDR1 SGHDT, CDR2 YYEEEE. CDR3 sequence reads: CASSIAGVLDNEQFF. The CDR3 DNA sequence: TGTGCCAGCAGCATAGCGGGAGTTCTTGACAATGAGCAGTTCTTC.

This clone is a singleton in its sample. This chain uses TRBV28 with TRBJ2-7, with TRBD1 matching over 7 bases. Germline CDR1 and CDR2: MDHEN and SYDVKM. The CDR3 loop spans 15 amino acids. The V gene end was trimmed by 4 bases and the J gene end by 1 base; junction bases not matched to a gene: 7. The CDR3 nucleotides read TGTGCCAGCAGTTCTGGACAGACAGGGTCCTACGAGCAGTACTTC. The encoded protein is CASSSGQTGSYEQYF.

In this sample, this clone turned up a few times. The CDR3: CASSSKRYSYEQYF. In nucleotides, the CDR3 is TGTGCCAGCAGCTCAAAGCGGTACTCCTACGAGCAGTACTTC. V gene TRBV11-2 combines with J gene TRBJ2-7; weak D call: TRBD2 (5 bases). CDR1 and CDR2 from the germline V gene are SGHAT and FQNNGV. The CDR3 length is 14 residues. V dropped 4 bases and J dropped 0 bases, with 10 bases sitting between them.

This clone was seen more than once but under ten times. DNA of the CDR3: TGTGCCAGCAACCCTAGCGGGGGCTCCTACAATGAGCAGTTCTTC. This sequence encodes CASNPSGGSYNEQFF. The V and J genes are TRBV6-5 and TRBJ2-1, with 10 bases that match TRBD2. V dropped 7 bases and J dropped 0; count of bases not matched to a gene: 3. The CDR3 is 15 amino acids. Per germline, CDR1 MNHEY and CDR2 SVGAGI.

V and J are TRBV9 and TRBJ1-5, with D maybe TRBD1 (5 bases). The CDR3 extends over 15 amino acids. The V end lost 2 bases, the J end lost 4 bases, and 13 bases lay between the germline ends. Germline CDR1 reads SGDLS; CDR2 reads YYNGEE. The DNA for the CDR3 is TGTGCCAGCAGCGTCTCGGGGGAGATGAATCAGCCCCAGCATTTT. It codes for CASSVSGEMNQPQHF.

The chain couples TRBV6-5 to TRBJ2-3; D not resolved. V was clipped by 6 bases and J by 2 bases, with 6 bases between them. CDR3 size: 12 residues. In germline, CDR1 is MNHEY, CDR2 SVGAGI. Written as DNA, the CDR3 is TGTGCCAGCAGCACACACACAGATACGCAGTATTTT. Translating gives CASSTHTDTQYF.

V usage is TRBV5-1 and J usage is TRBJ2-3; TRBD2 aligns across 10 bases. CDR3 length equals 16 residues. V lost 4 bases to trimming and J lost 2 bases; unmatched junction nucleotides: 7. Per the germline V gene, CDR1 is SGHRS and CDR2 is YFSETQ. CDR3 sequence (DNA): TGCGCCAGCAGCGGGCTAGCGGGAGCGGCCACAGATACGCAGTATTTT. Its protein product is CASSGLAGAATDTQYF.

The chain joins TRBV4-3 to TRBJ1-4; D is unclear. The germline V and J ends were trimmed by 0 bases and 5 bases, with 13 bases remaining between them. The CDR3 has 16 amino acids. The V gene's germline CDR1 is LGHNA and CDR2 YSLEER. As DNA, the CDR3 is TGCGCCAGCAGCCAAGAACCAGGAACGGCCAATGAAAAACTGTTTTTT. Protein sequence: CASSQEPGTANEKLFF.